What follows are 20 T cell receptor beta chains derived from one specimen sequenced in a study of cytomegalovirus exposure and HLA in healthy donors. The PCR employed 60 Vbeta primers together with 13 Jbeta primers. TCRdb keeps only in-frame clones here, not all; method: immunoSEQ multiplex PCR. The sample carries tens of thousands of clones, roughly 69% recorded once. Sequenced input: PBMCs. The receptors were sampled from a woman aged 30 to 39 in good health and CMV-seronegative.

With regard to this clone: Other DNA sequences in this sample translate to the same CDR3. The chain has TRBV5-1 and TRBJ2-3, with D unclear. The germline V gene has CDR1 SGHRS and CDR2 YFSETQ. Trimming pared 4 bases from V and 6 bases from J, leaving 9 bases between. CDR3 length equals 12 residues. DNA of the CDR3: TGCGCCAGCAGCCCCTCCGGGGATACGCAGTATTTT. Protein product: CASSPSGDTQYF.

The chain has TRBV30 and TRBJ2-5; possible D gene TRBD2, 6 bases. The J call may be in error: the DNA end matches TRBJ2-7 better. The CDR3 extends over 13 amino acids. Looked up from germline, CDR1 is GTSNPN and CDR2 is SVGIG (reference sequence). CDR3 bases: TGTGCCTGGAGTAGGGGAGGTTCCTACGAGCAGTACTTC. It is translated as CAWSRGGSYEQYF.

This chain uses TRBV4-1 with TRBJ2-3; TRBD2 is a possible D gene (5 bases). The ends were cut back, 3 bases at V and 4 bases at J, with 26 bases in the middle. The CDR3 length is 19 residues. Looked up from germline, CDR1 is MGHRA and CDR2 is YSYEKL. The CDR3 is CASSQLRLADPASSDTQYF. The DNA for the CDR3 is TGCGCCAGCAGCCAGCTCCGGCTAGCCGACCCTGCCTCTTCAGATACGCAGTATTTT.

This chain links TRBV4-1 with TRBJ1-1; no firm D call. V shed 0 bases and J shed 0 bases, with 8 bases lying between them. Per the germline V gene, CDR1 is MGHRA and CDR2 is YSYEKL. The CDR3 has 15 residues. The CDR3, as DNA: TGCGCCAGCAGCCAAGATGCAGACATGAACACTGAAGCTTTCTTT. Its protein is CASSQDADMNTEAFF.

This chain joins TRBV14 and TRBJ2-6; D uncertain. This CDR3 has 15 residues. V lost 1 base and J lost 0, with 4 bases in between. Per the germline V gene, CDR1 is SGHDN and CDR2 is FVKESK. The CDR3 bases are TGTGCCAGCAGCCAAGGCAGCTCTGGGGCCAACGTCCTGACTTTC. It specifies CASSQGSSGANVLTF.

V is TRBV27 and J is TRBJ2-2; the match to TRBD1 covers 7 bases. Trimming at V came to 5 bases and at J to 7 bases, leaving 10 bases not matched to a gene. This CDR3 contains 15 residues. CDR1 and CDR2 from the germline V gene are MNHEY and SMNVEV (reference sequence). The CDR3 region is CASSTRDSLNGELFF. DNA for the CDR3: TGTGCCAGCAGTACCCGGGACAGTCTGAACGGGGAGCTGTTTTTT.

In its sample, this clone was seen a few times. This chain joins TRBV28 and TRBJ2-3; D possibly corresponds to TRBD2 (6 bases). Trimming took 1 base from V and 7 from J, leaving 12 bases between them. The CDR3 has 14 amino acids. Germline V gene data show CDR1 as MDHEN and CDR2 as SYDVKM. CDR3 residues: CASSLYPGGNTQYF. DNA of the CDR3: TGTGCCAGCAGTTTATACCCCGGGGGAAATACGCAGTATTTT.

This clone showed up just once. The CDR3 here is CASSLPDSPLHF. In DNA, the CDR3 is TGCGCCAGCAGCTTGCCAGATTCACCCCTCCACTTT. The chain uses TRBV5-1 and TRBJ1-6; D is unresolved. Germline CDR1 is SGHRS and CDR2 is YFSETQ. The V end was cut by 1 base, the J end by 8 bases, with 4 bases between. The CDR3 runs 12 residues.

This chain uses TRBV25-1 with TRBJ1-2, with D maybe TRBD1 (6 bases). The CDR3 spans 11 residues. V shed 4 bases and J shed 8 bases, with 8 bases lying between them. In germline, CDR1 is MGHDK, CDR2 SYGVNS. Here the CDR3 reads CASSGGQGYTF. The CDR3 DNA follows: TGTGCCAGCAGTGGGGGGCAGGGCTACACCTTC.

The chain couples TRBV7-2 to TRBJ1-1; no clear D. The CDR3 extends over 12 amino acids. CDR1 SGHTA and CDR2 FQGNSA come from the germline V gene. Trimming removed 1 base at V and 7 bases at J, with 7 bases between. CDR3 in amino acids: CASSLDSGEAFF. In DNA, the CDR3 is TGTGCCAGCAGCTTAGATTCGGGTGAAGCTTTCTTT.

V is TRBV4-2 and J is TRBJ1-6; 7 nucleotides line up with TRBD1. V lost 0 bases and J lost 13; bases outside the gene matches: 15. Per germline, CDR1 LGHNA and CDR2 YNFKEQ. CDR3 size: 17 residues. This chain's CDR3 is CASSQELREGGVHPLHF. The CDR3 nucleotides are TGTGCCAGCAGCCAAGAACTCCGAGAAGGGGGCGTCCACCCCCTCCACTTT.

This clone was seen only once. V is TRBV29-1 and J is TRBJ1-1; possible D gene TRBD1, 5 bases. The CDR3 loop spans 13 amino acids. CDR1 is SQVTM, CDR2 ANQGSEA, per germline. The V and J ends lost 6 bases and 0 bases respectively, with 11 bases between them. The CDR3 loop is CSVQGLMNTEAFF. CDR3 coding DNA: TGCAGCGTGCAGGGACTTATGAACACTGAAGCTTTCTTT.

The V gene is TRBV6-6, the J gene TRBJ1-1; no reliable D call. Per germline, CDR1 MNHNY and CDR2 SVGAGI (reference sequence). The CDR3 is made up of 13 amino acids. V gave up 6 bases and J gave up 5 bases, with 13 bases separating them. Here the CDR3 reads CASRLKSGTEAFF. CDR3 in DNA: TGTGCCAGCAGACTTAAAAGCGGGACTGAAGCTTTCTTT.

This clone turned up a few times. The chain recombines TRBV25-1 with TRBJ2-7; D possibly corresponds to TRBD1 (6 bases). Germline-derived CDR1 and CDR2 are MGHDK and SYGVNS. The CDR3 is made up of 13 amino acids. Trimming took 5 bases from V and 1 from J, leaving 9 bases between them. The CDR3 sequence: CASSKQGSYEQYF. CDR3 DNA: TGTGCCAGCAGTAAACAGGGTTCCTACGAGCAGTACTTC.

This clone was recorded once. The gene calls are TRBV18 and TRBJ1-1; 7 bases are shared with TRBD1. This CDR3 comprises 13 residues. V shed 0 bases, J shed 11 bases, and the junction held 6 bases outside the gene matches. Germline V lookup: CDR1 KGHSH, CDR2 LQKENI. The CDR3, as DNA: TGTGCCAGCTCACCACCGACAGGGTTGAGGGCTTTCTTT. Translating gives CASSPPTGLRAFF.

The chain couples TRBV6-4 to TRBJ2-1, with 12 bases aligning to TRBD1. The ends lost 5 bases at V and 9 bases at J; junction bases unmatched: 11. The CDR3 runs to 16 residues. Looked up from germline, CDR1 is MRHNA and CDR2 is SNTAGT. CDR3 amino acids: CASSLGSGTGGLEQFF. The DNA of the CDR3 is TGTGCCAGCAGTCTAGGATCCGGGACAGGGGGCCTTGAGCAGTTCTTC.

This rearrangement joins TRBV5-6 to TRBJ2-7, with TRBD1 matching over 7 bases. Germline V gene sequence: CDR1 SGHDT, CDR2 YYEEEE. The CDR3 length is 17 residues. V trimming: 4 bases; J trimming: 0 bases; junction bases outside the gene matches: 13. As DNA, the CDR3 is TGTGCCAGCAGCCCCCGGGGCCTGGACAGGAGCTCCTACGAGCAGTACTTC. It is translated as CASSPRGLDRSSYEQYF.

The CDR3 is CASSQDGRRTGEKLFF. CDR3 DNA: TGTGCCAGCAGCCAAGACGGCAGGAGGACAGGCGAAAAACTGTTTTTT. The chain carries TRBV14 and TRBJ1-4, with 7 bases lining up with TRBD1. The CDR3 length is 16 residues. Germline V lookup: CDR1 SGHDN, CDR2 FVKESK. V trimming: 0 bases; J trimming: 8 bases; junction bases outside the gene matches: 9.

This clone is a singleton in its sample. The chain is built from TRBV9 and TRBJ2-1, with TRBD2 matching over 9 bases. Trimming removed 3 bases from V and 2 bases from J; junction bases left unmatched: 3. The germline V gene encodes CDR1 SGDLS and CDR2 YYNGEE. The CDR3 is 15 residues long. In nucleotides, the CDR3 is TGTGCCAGCAGCGGGGCTAGCGGGACCTACAATGAGCAGTTCTTC. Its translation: CASSGASGTYNEQFF.

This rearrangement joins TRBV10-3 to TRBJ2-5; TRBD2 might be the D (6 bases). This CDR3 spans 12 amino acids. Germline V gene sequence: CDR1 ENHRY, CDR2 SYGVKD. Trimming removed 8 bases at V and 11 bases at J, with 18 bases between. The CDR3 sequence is CAIFPGTGEQYF. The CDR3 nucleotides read TGTGCCATCTTCCCGGGGACGGGGGAGCAGTACTTC.